This T cell receptor (beta chain) was documented in a study of blood T cell repertoires in COVID-19. Overall study: Samples came from the United States, Italy and Spain, spanning acute and convalescent COVID-19.

The assay was immunoSEQ multiplex PCR, and TCRdb's table has in-frame clones only and misses some. The repertoire holds roughly 86,000 clones, with 70% to 90% as singletons. This clonotype was sampled from a man aged 50-60 years with acute or convalescent COVID-19. What was sequenced was peripheral blood.

CDR3 coding DNA: TGTGCCAGCAGTGAGGAGGGCGGCAAAAGACTGGAGACCCAGTACTTC. It yields the protein CASSEEGGKRLETQYF. This rearrangement joins TRBV2 to TRBJ2-5, with a tentative D call TRBD2 (6 bases). The CDR3 sequence is 16 residues long. The V and J ends lost 3 bases and 5 bases respectively, with 19 bases between them. From germline, CDR1 is SNHLY and CDR2 FYNNEI.